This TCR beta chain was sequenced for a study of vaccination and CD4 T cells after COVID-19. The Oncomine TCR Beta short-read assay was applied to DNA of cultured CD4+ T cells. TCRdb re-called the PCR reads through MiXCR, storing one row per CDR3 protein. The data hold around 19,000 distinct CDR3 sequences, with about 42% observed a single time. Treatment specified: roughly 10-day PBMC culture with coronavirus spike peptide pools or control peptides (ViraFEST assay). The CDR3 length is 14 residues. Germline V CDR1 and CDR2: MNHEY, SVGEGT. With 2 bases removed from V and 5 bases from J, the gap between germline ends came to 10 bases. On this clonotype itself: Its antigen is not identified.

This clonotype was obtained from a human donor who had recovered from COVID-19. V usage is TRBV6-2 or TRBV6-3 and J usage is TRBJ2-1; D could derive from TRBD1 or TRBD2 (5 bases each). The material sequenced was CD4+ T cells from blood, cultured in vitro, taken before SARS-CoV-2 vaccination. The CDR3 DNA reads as TGTGCCAGCAGTTACGGGGGAACCCACAATGAGCAGTTCTTC. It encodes CASSYGGTHNEQFF.